These 18 T cell receptor beta chains came from one sample sequenced in a study of control samples from healthy donors and cancer patients. The repertoire was sequenced with immunoSEQ multiplex PCR; TCRdb's copy has only in-frame clones and lacks some. Of about 220,000 clones in the sample, roughly 94% were seen once. Sequenced input: blood. These receptors originate from a middle-aged man in good health.

The chain joins TRBV10-3 to TRBJ1-1, with D hard to call. The CDR3 length is 12 residues. CDR1 is ENHRY, CDR2 SYGVKD, per germline. V was shortened by 11 bases and J by 1 base, with 11 bases between the two germline ends. The DNA for the CDR3 is TGTGCCGTGGGTTTTGCGAACACTGAAGCTTTCTTT. Translating it yields CAVGFANTEAFF.

The chain recombines TRBV27 with TRBJ1-5; TRBD1 matches at 7 bases. From germline, CDR1 is MNHEY and CDR2 SMNVEV (reference sequence). The CDR3 is 14 amino acids. The V and J ends lost 5 bases and 6 bases, in that order; junction bases with no gene match: 7. The CDR3 sequence is CASSTRQGTQPQHF. The DNA for the CDR3 is TGTGCCAGCAGTACACGACAGGGTACTCAGCCCCAGCATTTT.

This sequence joins TRBV3-1 (or the pseudogene TRBV3-2) and TRBJ2-2; TRBD1 or TRBD2 may be the D gene (5 bases each). Germline values: CDR1 LGHDT, CDR2 YNNKEL (reference sequence). This CDR3 is built from 16 residues. Trimming pared 2 bases from V and 1 base from J, leaving 11 bases between. CDR3 protein: CASSQRGAMNTGELFF. CDR3 coding DNA: TGTGCCAGCAGCCAAAGGGGAGCAATGAACACCGGGGAGCTGTTTTTT.

The J gene is TRBJ1-2, the V gene TRBV20-1, with D unclear. CDR1 and CDR2 (germline): DFQATT, SNEGSKA (reference sequence). V gave up 8 bases and J gave up 2 bases, with 9 bases separating them. The CDR3 runs to 11 residues. The CDR3 coding sequence is TGCAGTCTGGACGGGAACTATGGCTACACCTTC. Protein sequence: CSLDGNYGYTF.

The chain uses TRBV4-2 and TRBJ1-1; D gene ambiguous. The CDR3 loop spans 14 amino acids. V gave up 4 bases and J gave up 2 bases, with 11 bases separating them. Germline V lookup: CDR1 LGHNA, CDR2 YNFKEQ. CDR3 sequence: CASSPGSFNTEAFF. The CDR3 DNA is TGTGCCAGCAGCCCAGGCTCTTTTAACACTGAAGCTTTCTTT.

The sample holds one count of this clone. The CDR3 loop reads CASSQASGRTGGTEAFF. The CDR3 DNA reads as TGTGCCAGCAGCCAAGCCTCCGGACGGACAGGGGGCACTGAAGCTTTCTTT. The chain has TRBV3-1 (or the pseudogene TRBV3-2) and TRBJ1-1; TRBD1 agrees at 10 bases. J was trimmed by 4 bases and V by 1 base; bases with no gene match: 9. CDR3 length: 17 amino acids. Looked up from germline, CDR1 is LGHDT and CDR2 is YNNKEL (reference sequence).

As DNA, the CDR3 is TGTGCCACCGTTGGTGCGAGAATGAACACTGAAGCTTTCTTT. Its translation: CATVGARMNTEAFF. This chain connects TRBV19 to TRBJ1-1; D is uncertain. CDR1 LNHDA and CDR2 SQIVND come from the germline V gene (reference sequence). V was trimmed by 10 bases and J by 0 bases, leaving 15 bases between them. This CDR3 has 14 residues.

The V call is TRBV15, the J call TRBJ2-5; unclear D gene. Germline-derived CDR1 and CDR2 are LNHNV and YYDKDF (reference sequence). V gave up 0 bases and J gave up 4 bases, with 6 bases separating them. This CDR3 is built from 13 residues. CDR3 in amino acids: CATSRDGTETQYF. The CDR3 DNA reads as TGTGCCACCAGCAGAGACGGCACAGAGACCCAGTACTTC.

This chain connects TRBV20-1 to TRBJ1-1; D not resolved. Trimming stripped 7 bases from V and 1 base from J, with 7 bases between. The CDR3 runs to 11 residues. Per germline, CDR1 DFQATT and CDR2 SNEGSKA (reference sequence). CDR3 residues: CSVDSNTEAFF. The CDR3 region has the DNA TGCAGTGTGGATTCGAACACTGAAGCTTTCTTT.

The chain carries TRBV7-6 and TRBJ2-7; D is undetermined. The CDR3 is made up of 14 amino acids. Trimming stripped 1 base from V and 2 bases from J, with 9 bases between. The germline V gene encodes CDR1 SGHVS and CDR2 FNYEAQ. CDR3 protein: CASSLVDGPYEQYV. The CDR3 coding sequence is TGTGCCAGCAGCTTAGTTGACGGGCCCTACGAGCAGTACGTC.

V gene TRBV3-1 (or the pseudogene TRBV3-2) combines with J gene TRBJ2-7; D may be TRBD1 (6 bases). Germline values: CDR1 LGHDT, CDR2 YNNKEL (reference sequence). The length of the CDR3 is 11 residues. Trimming took 3 bases from V and 6 from J, leaving 6 bases between them. The chain's CDR3 is CASSQGAEQYF. The CDR3 DNA reads as TGTGCCAGCAGCCAGGGGGCCGAGCAGTACTTC.

The CDR3 sequence is CASSLVGTGGSGANVLTF. The CDR3 DNA follows: TGTGCCAGCAGCTTAGTAGGGACAGGGGGATCTGGGGCCAACGTCCTGACTTTC. This sequence joins TRBV7-2 and TRBJ2-6; the match to TRBD1 covers 11 bases. This CDR3 region has 18 residues. V trimming: 1 base; J trimming: 1 base; junction bases outside the gene matches: 3. Germline values: CDR1 SGHTA, CDR2 FQGNSA.

V is TRBV6-6 and J is TRBJ2-1, with 12 bases aligning to TRBD1. V was pared by 6 bases and J by 5 bases, with 8 bases of the junction left unmatched. This CDR3 has 16 residues. Per the germline V gene, CDR1 is MNHNY and CDR2 is SVGAGI (reference sequence). For the CDR3, the DNA is TGTGCCAGCAGCCACCGGGGGACAGGGGGCAACAATGAGCAGTTCTTC. Protein product: CASSHRGTGGNNEQFF.

V usage is TRBV6-5 and J usage is TRBJ1-6; 9 bases align to TRBD1. Losses at the gene ends were 10 bases for V and 9 bases for J; bases not matched to a gene: 10. CDR3 length: 14 amino acids. Germline V gene sequence: CDR1 MNHEY, CDR2 SVGAGI. CDR3 in DNA: TGTGCCACACGACTAGGACAGGGGACTTCACCCCTCCACTTT. It translates to CATRLGQGTSPLHF.

The chain recombines TRBV7-9 with TRBJ2-7; no clear D. Germline V CDR1 and CDR2: SEHNR, FQNEAQ (reference sequence). The CDR3 has 13 amino acids. V was pared by 1 base and J by 3 bases, with 7 bases between. CDR3 protein: CASSLGSFYEQYF. CDR3 DNA sequence: TGTGCCAGCAGCTTAGGGTCTTTCTACGAGCAGTACTTC.

This rearrangement joins TRBV7-2 to TRBJ1-1, with a possible D match to TRBD1 (6 bases). CDR1 SGHTA and CDR2 FQGNSA come from the germline V gene. The length of the CDR3 is 16 residues. Trimming stripped 3 bases from V and 5 bases from J, with 19 bases between. The CDR3 is CASSLMAGAGGTEAFF. Here the CDR3 DNA reads TGTGCCAGCAGCTTGATGGCGGGGGCCGGTGGGACTGAAGCTTTCTTT.

The table lists this clone with a count of one. This chain uses TRBV6-5 with TRBJ1-6, with D possibly TRBD1 on 6 matching bases. Germline V gene lookup returns CDR1 MNHEY and CDR2 SVGAGI. V lost 2 bases, J lost 10 bases, and 18 bases lay in between. This CDR3 has 16 residues. CDR3 protein: CASSYGGPQGLSPLHF. The CDR3, as DNA: TGTGCCAGCAGTTACGGGGGGCCACAGGGTCTCTCACCCCTCCACTTT.

This sequence joins TRBV12-5 and TRBJ2-1; no definite D call. CDR1 and CDR2 from the germline V gene are LGHNT and FRNRAP. This CDR3 is built from 13 residues. Deletions cut 2 bases from V and 4 bases from J, with 6 bases between. The CDR3 spells CASGLLSYNEQFF. CDR3 in DNA: TGTGCTAGTGGTTTGCTCTCTTACAATGAGCAGTTCTTC.